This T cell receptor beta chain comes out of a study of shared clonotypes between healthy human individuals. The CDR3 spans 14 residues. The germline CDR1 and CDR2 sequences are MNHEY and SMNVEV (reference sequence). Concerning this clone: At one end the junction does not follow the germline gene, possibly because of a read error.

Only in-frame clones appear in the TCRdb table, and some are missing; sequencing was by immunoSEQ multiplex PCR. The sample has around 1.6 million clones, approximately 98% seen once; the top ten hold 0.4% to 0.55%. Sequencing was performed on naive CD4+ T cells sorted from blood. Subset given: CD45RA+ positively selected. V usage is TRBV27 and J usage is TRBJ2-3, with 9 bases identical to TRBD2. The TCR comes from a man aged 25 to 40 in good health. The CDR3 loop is CASIKLAGPETQYF. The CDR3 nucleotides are TGTGCCAGCATTAAGCTAGCGGGACCAGAGACGCAGTATTTT.